This is a list of T cell receptor beta chains from one sample in a study of OX40 agonist ivuxolimab in advanced cancers. The data were produced by immunoSEQ multiplex PCR, yet TCRdb's version contains in-frame clones alone and is incomplete. Of 50,000 to 65,000 clones in the sample, around nine tenths were seen once. The sequencing used CD4+ or CD8+ T cells sorted from blood, collected in a trial of the OX40 agonist ivuxolimab. The source of these receptors is an adult with an advanced solid tumor such as melanoma, head and neck, liver or kidney cancer. Each CDR3 is given with its conserved first and last residue. Each record gives: J gene, D gene, clone size, V gene, CDR3 DNA, CDR3 protein. A D gene is named only where the DNA matches it firmly. Some rows mark clone size as missing; the rest say once, few, many or name a class of expanded clone.

j_call: TRBJ2-7
d_call: NA
clone_size: NA
v_call: TRBV18
cdr3_nt: TGTGCCAGCTCACCGGCCAGCTCCGGGACTGCCGACTTC
cdr3_aa: CASSPASSGTADF

j_call: TRBJ2-3
d_call: NA
clone_size: NA
v_call: TRBV28
cdr3_nt: TGTGCCAGCAGTTCGTCCATACAGGGACCAAGCACAGATACGCAGTATTTT
cdr3_aa: CASSSSIQGPSTDTQYF

j_call: TRBJ2-1
d_call: NA
clone_size: NA
v_call: TRBV5-1
cdr3_nt: TGCGCCAGCAGCTTGGGTCTTACACTCCGGGGTGAGCAGTTCTTC
cdr3_aa: CASSLGLTLRGEQFF

j_call: TRBJ1-1
d_call: NA
clone_size: NA
v_call: TRBV2
cdr3_nt: TGTGCCAGCTCTCCAGCTGAGAACACTGAAGCTTTCTTT
cdr3_aa: CASSPAENTEAFF

j_call: TRBJ1-4
d_call: TRBD1
clone_size: NA
v_call: TRBV25-1
cdr3_nt: TGTGCCAGTTCCCCCGGGACAGGGGGCATGGGGGAAAAACTGTTTTTT
cdr3_aa: CASSPGTGGMGEKLFF

j_call: TRBJ2-7
d_call: NA
clone_size: few
v_call: TRBV27
cdr3_nt: TGTGCCAGCAGTCCCACCCTGGGCGAGCAGTACTTC
cdr3_aa: CASSPTLGEQYF

j_call: TRBJ2-1
d_call: NA
clone_size: NA
v_call: TRBV11-3
cdr3_nt: TGTGCCAGCAGCTTATTAGGGGGGAGTGGGCAGTTCTTC
cdr3_aa: CASSLLGGSGQFF

j_call: TRBJ2-7
d_call: NA
clone_size: NA
v_call: TRBV10-1
cdr3_nt: TGCGCCAGCAGCGGGCCCCCCTCCTACGAGCAGTACTTC
cdr3_aa: CASSGPPSYEQYF

j_call: TRBJ1-2
d_call: NA
clone_size: NA
v_call: TRBV28
cdr3_nt: TGTGCCAGCAGCTTAACATCGCCCTATGGCTACACCTTC
cdr3_aa: CASSLTSPYGYTF

j_call: TRBJ2-5
d_call: TRBD2
clone_size: once
v_call: TRBV27
cdr3_nt: TGTGCCAGCAGTTCTGCCCCAGGACTAGCGGGACGGGAGACCCAGTACTTC
cdr3_aa: CASSSAPGLAGRETQYF

j_call: TRBJ2-1
d_call: TRBD2
clone_size: few
v_call: TRBV5-1
cdr3_nt: TGCGCCAGCACCACTAGCGGGAGCTACAATGAGCAGTTCTTC
cdr3_aa: CASTTSGSYNEQFF

j_call: TRBJ1-2
d_call: TRBD1
clone_size: NA
v_call: TRBV5-4
cdr3_nt: TGTGCCTGCGGGGACAGGGACTACTATGGCTACACCTTC
cdr3_aa: CACGDRDYYGYTF

j_call: TRBJ2-2
d_call: TRBD2
clone_size: NA
v_call: TRBV14
cdr3_nt: TGTGCCAGCAGCCTAGGACTAGCGGGAGTTGGGGAGCTGTTTTTT
cdr3_aa: CASSLGLAGVGELFF

j_call: TRBJ2-1
d_call: NA
clone_size: NA
v_call: TRBV6-1
cdr3_nt: TGTGCCAGCAGTGAATGGAGGGGGCGGAGGAATGAGCAGTTCTTC
cdr3_aa: CASSEWRGRRNEQFF

j_call: TRBJ2-1
d_call: NA
clone_size: NA
v_call: TRBV2
cdr3_nt: TGTGCCAGCAGGCTCAGCAATGAGCAGTTCTTC
cdr3_aa: CASRLSNEQFF

j_call: TRBJ2-5
d_call: TRBD2
clone_size: NA
v_call: TRBV4-1
cdr3_nt: TGCGCCAGCAGCCAAGTGCTGCTCGGGAGGGAGACCCAGTACTTC
cdr3_aa: CASSQVLLGRETQYF